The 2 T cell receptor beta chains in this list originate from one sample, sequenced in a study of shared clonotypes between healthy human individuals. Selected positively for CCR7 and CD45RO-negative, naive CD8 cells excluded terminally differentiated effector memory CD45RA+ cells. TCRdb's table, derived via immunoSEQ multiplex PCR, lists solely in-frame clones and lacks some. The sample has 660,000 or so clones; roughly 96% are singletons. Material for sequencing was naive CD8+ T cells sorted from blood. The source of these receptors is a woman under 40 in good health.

In DNA, the CDR3 is TGTGCCAGCAGCTTAATTGTACTACCCGACAGGACTGGGGCCAACGTCCTGACTTTC. Protein: CASSLIVLPDRTGANVLTF. J is TRBJ2-6 and V is TRBV7-8; D perhaps matches TRBD1 (6 bases). This CDR3 spans 19 amino acids. CDR1 and CDR2 (germline): SGHVS, FQNEAQ. Trimming left V 2 bases short and J 2 bases short, with 19 bases between.

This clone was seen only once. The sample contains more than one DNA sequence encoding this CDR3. DNA of the CDR3: TGTGCCAGCAGTTCCGGGACAGGGTACAATGAGCAGTTCTTC. This sequence encodes CASSSGTGYNEQFF. The V call is TRBV27, the J call TRBJ2-1; 9 bases map to TRBD1. Germline assignment: CDR1 MNHEY and CDR2 SMNVEV (reference sequence). After removal of 4 bases from V and 4 bases from J, the junction contained 2 bases not matched to a gene. This CDR3 has 14 residues.